The 31 T cell receptor beta chains presented below share a single source sample, sequenced in a study of beta chain features in type 1 diabetes. Study-level findings and limits: The study found moderately but significantly shorter TCRB CDR3s in all four CD4+ subsets of Type 1 diabetes patients.

Investigators reverse transcribed all isolated RNA, so they sequenced expressed TCRB transcripts. The method was immunoSEQ multiplex PCR; TCRdb's version includes in-frame clones alone and lacks a portion of them. The sample has about 300,000 clones; roughly 13% are singletons. These receptors have no known antigen. The material sequenced was naive CD4+ T cells from blood. The origin of the receptors is a woman aged 18 to 35 with type 1 diabetes.

This clone has just one count. This chain joins TRBV4-2 and TRBJ2-2, with 10 bases lining up with TRBD1. The V gene end was trimmed by 4 bases and the J gene end by 3 bases; junction bases not matched to a gene: 5. The CDR3 runs to 16 residues. Per germline, CDR1 LGHNA and CDR2 YNFKEQ. DNA of the CDR3: TGTGCCAGCAGCCTCGGACAGGGGGGTGACACCGGGGAGCTGTTTTTT. Its translation is CASSLGQGGDTGELFF.

This clone was found a few times. The chain links TRBV29-1 to TRBJ1-1; 8 positions agree with TRBD1. From germline, CDR1 is SQVTM and CDR2 ANQGSEA. V dropped 6 bases and J dropped 1; count of bases not matched to a gene: 4. The CDR3 consists of 13 residues. CDR3 in amino acids: CSVNDRGNTEAFF. The CDR3, as DNA: TGCAGCGTCAATGACAGGGGGAACACTGAAGCTTTCTTT.

This clone was counted between two and nine times. V is TRBV9 and J is TRBJ2-1; 8 bases line up with TRBD2. V lost 3 bases and J lost 3; bases outside the gene matches: 14. CDR1 and CDR2 from the germline V gene are SGDLS and YYNGEE. The CDR3 length is 18 residues. The CDR3 spells CASSAMSPAGVIYNEQFF. CDR3 sequence (DNA): TGTGCCAGCAGCGCTATGTCCCCAGCGGGAGTGATCTACAATGAGCAGTTCTTC.

V and J are TRBV30 and TRBJ2-1, with D tentatively TRBD2 (5 bases). Deletions cut 4 bases from V and 0 bases from J, with 13 bases between. Per germline, CDR1 GTSNPN and CDR2 SVGIG (reference sequence). The CDR3 is 15 amino acids. The CDR3 DNA follows: TGTGCCTGGAACCGAGGGCAGAGCTCCTACAATGAGCAGTTCTTC. This codes for CAWNRGQSSYNEQFF.

The chain has TRBV7-2 and TRBJ2-5, with 11 bases matching TRBD2. J gave up 3 bases and V 2 bases, and 5 bases lay outside the gene matches. From germline, CDR1 is SGHTA and CDR2 FQGNSA. The CDR3 is 16 residues long. The CDR3 sequence: CASSLRLAGGKETQYF. The CDR3 nucleotides are TGTGCCAGCAGCTTACGCCTAGCGGGAGGTAAAGAGACCCAGTACTTC.

This clone has just a few counts. The chain links TRBV30 to TRBJ1-3; possible D gene TRBD1, 5 bases. From germline, CDR1 is GTSNPN and CDR2 SVGIG (reference sequence). With 5 bases removed from V and 0 bases from J, the gap between germline ends came to 8 bases. CDR3 length: 13 amino acids. CDR3 in DNA: TGTGCCTGGCAACAGGCCTCTGGAAACACCATATATTTT. As protein: CAWQQASGNTIYF.

This clone was seen more than once but under ten times. The rearrangement joins TRBV5-1 to TRBJ1-2; D is possibly TRBD1 (6 bases). The CDR3 is 13 amino acids. The germline V gene encodes CDR1 SGHRS and CDR2 YFSETQ. Deletions cut 2 bases from V and 4 bases from J, with 9 bases between. The CDR3 sequence is CASSFGQRYGYTF. The CDR3 DNA reads TGCGCCAGCAGCTTTGGACAGCGCTATGGCTACACCTTC.

The chain couples TRBV28 to TRBJ1-2; perhaps TRBD1 as D (5 bases). The germline V and J ends were trimmed by 1 base and 8 bases, with 14 bases remaining between them. This CDR3 comprises 14 residues. Germline CDR1 and CDR2: MDHEN and SYDVKM. The CDR3 is CASSLSLFTGGYTF. The DNA for the CDR3 is TGTGCCAGCAGTTTATCACTATTCACAGGAGGCTACACCTTC.

This clone was seen a handful of times. The chain carries TRBV28 and TRBJ2-5; D not resolved. The CDR3 sequence is 12 residues long. V lost 8 bases, J lost 1 base, and 8 bases lay in between. Per germline, CDR1 MDHEN and CDR2 SYDVKM. In DNA, the CDR3 is TGTGCCAGCCTTTCCAGCCAAGAGACCCAGTACTTC. Translation: CASLSSQETQYF.

The chain joins TRBV30 to TRBJ1-2, with TRBD1 matching 10 bases. Germline CDR1 GTSNPN, CDR2 SVGIG (reference sequence). V shed 5 bases, J shed 3 bases, and the junction held 9 bases outside the gene matches. The CDR3 sequence is 15 residues long. The CDR3 sequence is CAWVGGQGHYYGYTF. CDR3 nucleotides: TGTGCCTGGGTTGGGGGACAGGGGCATTACTATGGCTACACCTTC.

This clone was detected a few times. The chain links TRBV6-5 to TRBJ2-2; maybe TRBD1 (6 bases). The CDR3 consists of 14 residues. V lost 4 bases to trimming and J lost 5 bases, with 11 bases between them. Germline CDR1 is MNHEY and CDR2 is SVGAGI. The CDR3, as DNA: TGTGCCAGCAGTTTCTGGGGGCGGACCGGGGAGCTGTTTTTT. Translating it yields CASSFWGRTGELFF.

This clone showed up just a few times. The CDR3 protein is CASSLGLTSGTYNEQFF. The CDR3 DNA sequence: TGTGCCAGCAGCTTAGGTCTGACTAGCGGGACCTACAATGAGCAGTTCTTC. The chain uses TRBV7-9 and TRBJ2-1; 11 positions agree with TRBD2. Trimming removed 1 base from V and 2 bases from J; junction bases left unmatched: 4. The length of the CDR3 is 17 residues. From germline, CDR1 is SEHNR and CDR2 FQNEAQ (reference sequence). Full variable domain (remainder filled in from reference TRBV7-9 and TRBJ2-1): DTGVSQNPRHKITKRGQNVTFRCDPISEHNRLYWYRQTLGQGPEFLTYFQNEAQLEKSRLLSDRFSAERPKGSFSTLEIQRTEQGDSAMYLCASSLGLTSGTYNEQFFGPGTRLTVL.

V usage is TRBV7-2 and J usage is TRBJ2-7, with TRBD2 identical over 13 bases. The CDR3 spans 16 residues. The trim removed 5 bases at V and 2 bases at J, leaving 6 bases unmatched. CDR1 is SGHTA and CDR2 is FQGNSA in the germline V gene. CDR3 in amino acids: CASSPHGLAGAYEQYF. In nucleotides, the CDR3 is TGTGCCAGCAGCCCCCATGGACTAGCGGGAGCCTACGAGCAGTACTTC.

This clone was counted between two and nine times. The CDR3 sequence: CASSLRGYNEQFF. CDR3 bases: TGTGCCAGCAGCTTGCGGGGGTACAATGAGCAGTTCTTC. The chain employs TRBV7-6 and TRBJ2-1, with 7 bases matching TRBD2. This CDR3 is 13 amino acids long. The V segment lost 3 bases and the J segment 4 bases; nucleotides outside the gene matches: 0. Germline V lookup: CDR1 SGHVS, CDR2 FNYEAQ.

This chain connects TRBV30 to TRBJ1-1; perhaps TRBD1 as D (5 bases). Trimming pared 3 bases from V and 5 bases from J, leaving 22 bases between. CDR3 size: 16 residues. The germline V gene has CDR1 GTSNPN and CDR2 SVGIG (reference sequence). CDR3 residues: CAWRLWGRTLETEAFF. CDR3 DNA sequence: TGTGCCTGGAGATTGTGGGGGAGGACCTTGGAAACTGAAGCTTTCTTT.

The chain recombines TRBV30 with TRBJ1-2, with D possibly matching TRBD1 (5 bases). V shed 3 bases and J shed 6 bases, with 17 bases lying between them. This CDR3 is 14 amino acids long. The germline gives CDR1 GTSNPN, CDR2 SVGIG (reference sequence). DNA of the CDR3: TGTGCCTGGAGGGGGAGGCCAGGGTGGGATGGCTACACCTTC. Its protein is CAWRGRPGWDGYTF.

The chain employs TRBV18 and TRBJ2-7; D is unclear. The CDR3 runs to 14 residues. Per germline, CDR1 KGHSH and CDR2 LQKENI. Trimming removed 6 bases at V and 3 bases at J, with 15 bases between. The CDR3 DNA is TGTGCCAGCTCCCCTCCCCTTCGTCGCTACGAGCAGTACTTC. Translated: CASSPPLRRYEQYF.

The chain employs TRBV7-9 and TRBJ2-3; D unclear. Trimming removed 3 bases from V and 5 bases from J, with 9 bases in between. The CDR3 runs to 13 residues. The germline gives CDR1 SEHNR, CDR2 FQNEAQ (reference sequence). The CDR3 here is CASSLRGVDTQYF. The CDR3 coding sequence is TGTGCCAGCAGCTTGAGAGGCGTAGATACGCAGTATTTT. The full variable domain, its missing parts supplied by reference TRBV7-9 and TRBJ2-3, is DTGVSQNPRHKITKRGQNVTFRCDPISEHNRLYWYRQTLGQGPEFLTYFQNEAQLEKSRLLSDRFSAERPKGSFSTLEIQRTEQGDSAMYLCASSLRGVDTQYFGPGTRLTVL.

This clone has more than one count but fewer than ten. The chain is built from TRBV29-1 and TRBJ1-1; 7 bases are shared with TRBD1. Per the germline V gene, CDR1 is SQVTM and CDR2 is ANQGSEA. V lost 1 base and J lost 4; bases outside the gene matches: 6. The CDR3 totals 14 residues. Here the CDR3 reads CSVEVPGGTTEAFF. Written as DNA, the CDR3 is TGCAGCGTTGAAGTCCCAGGGGGGACCACTGAAGCTTTCTTT.

This clone was seen a handful of times. J is TRBJ1-1 and V is TRBV29-1; TRBD1 agrees at 7 bases. Germline lookup yields CDR1 SQVTM and CDR2 ANQGSEA. The V segment lost 7 bases and the J segment 0 bases; nucleotides outside the gene matches: 5. This CDR3 has 13 residues. CDR3 sequence reads: CSGGQPMNTEAFF. In DNA, the CDR3 is TGCAGCGGGGGACAGCCGATGAACACTGAAGCTTTCTTT.

The chain combines TRBV28 with TRBJ2-5; TRBD2 matches 8 bases. In germline, CDR1 is MDHEN, CDR2 SYDVKM. Losses at the gene ends were 4 bases for V and 1 base for J; bases not matched to a gene: 5. The CDR3 runs to 15 residues. CDR3 sequence: CASSSLAGSQETQYF. The CDR3 nucleotides read TGTGCCAGCAGTTCCTTAGCGGGGAGCCAAGAGACCCAGTACTTC. Full variable domain (missing parts from reference TRBV28 and TRBJ2-5): DVKVTQSSRYLVKRTGEKVFLECVQDMDHENMFWYRQDPGLGLRLIYFSYDVKMKEKGDIPEGYSVSREKKERFSLILESASTNQTSMYLCASSSLAGSQETQYFGPGTRLLVL.

The table lists this clone with a few counts. The genes are TRBV28 and TRBJ1-2, with D perhaps matching TRBD1 (6 bases). This CDR3 is 17 amino acids long. Looked up from germline, CDR1 is MDHEN and CDR2 is SYDVKM. With 6 bases removed from V and 6 bases from J, the gap between germline ends came to 26 bases. CDR3 sequence reads: CASRLGGAYGQLDGYTF. The CDR3 DNA follows: TGTGCCAGCAGGCTGGGCGGTGCCTATGGACAGCTCGATGGCTACACCTTC.

V gene TRBV7-2 combines with J gene TRBJ2-7; TRBD1 is a possible D gene (6 bases). The V and J ends lost 4 bases and 2 bases respectively, with 18 bases between them. The length of the CDR3 is 16 residues. Germline values: CDR1 SGHTA, CDR2 FQGNSA. In DNA, the CDR3 is TGTGCCAGCAGCTCTCGTCACAGGGATCATGCCTACGAGCAGTACTTC. This gives the protein CASSSRHRDHAYEQYF.

This clone was counted between two and nine times. The V call is TRBV10-3, the J call TRBJ2-7; no clear D. This CDR3 contains 13 residues. Germline CDR1 ENHRY, CDR2 SYGVKD. Deletions cut 9 bases from V and 1 base from J, with 13 bases between. The CDR3 is CAIAYLSSYEQYF. As DNA, the CDR3 is TGTGCCATAGCATACCTATCATCCTACGAGCAGTACTTC.

This chain joins TRBV6-5 and TRBJ2-5; TRBD2 matches 11 bases. With V trimmed by 2 bases and J by 5 bases, 7 bases remained unmatched. Germline-derived CDR1 and CDR2 are MNHEY and SVGAGI. This CDR3 has 16 amino acids. In DNA, the CDR3 is TGTGCCAGCAGTTACAGGGGACTAGCGGTTGGGGAGACCCAGTACTTC. Translating it yields CASSYRGLAVGETQYF.

The chain has TRBV27 and TRBJ1-4; 7 positions match TRBD1. The CDR3 is 15 residues long. Germline V CDR1 and CDR2: MNHEY, SMNVEV (reference sequence). V lost 1 base and J lost 5; bases outside the gene matches: 4. The CDR3 sequence is CASSLFGTVNEKLFF. CDR3 bases: TGTGCCAGCAGTTTATTTGGGACAGTGAATGAAAAACTGTTTTTT.

The rearrangement joins TRBV2 to TRBJ1-2; weak D call: TRBD1 (5 bases). The V gene's germline CDR1 is SNHLY and CDR2 FYNNEI. Trimming shortened V by 7 bases and J by 7 bases, and 19 bases separated the two germline ends. The CDR3 has 14 residues. Here the CDR3 DNA reads TGTGCCAGCAAGACAGCCTTTAATTTACGTGGCTACACCTTC. It encodes CASKTAFNLRGYTF.

This clone was seen a few times. In DNA, the CDR3 is TGCGCCAGCAGCTTGGTCCTAGCGGGCCTACAAGAGACCCAGTACTTC. Its translation is CASSLVLAGLQETQYF. The chain employs TRBV5-1 and TRBJ2-5; 8 positions match TRBD2. Germline loops: CDR1 SGHRS, CDR2 YFSETQ. After removal of 0 bases from V and 2 bases from J, the junction contained 6 bases not matched to a gene. The CDR3 covers 16 residues.

The CDR3 coding sequence is TGTGCCAGCAGCCTGCTGGGACAGGGATACGAGCAGTACTTC. Its protein product is CASSLLGQGYEQYF. The chain links TRBV7-2 to TRBJ2-7, with 9 bases that match TRBD1. Germline V CDR1 and CDR2: SGHTA, FQGNSA. V was clipped by 5 bases and J by 4 bases; unmatched bases: 6. The length of the CDR3 is 14 residues.

The J gene is TRBJ2-7, the V gene TRBV2; the match to TRBD2 covers 9 bases. This CDR3 spans 13 amino acids. Per germline, CDR1 SNHLY and CDR2 FYNNEI. V dropped 7 bases and J dropped 3; count of bases not matched to a gene: 4. CDR3 amino acids: CASIAGVYYEQYF. CDR3 DNA: TGTGCCAGCATAGCGGGAGTCTACTACGAGCAGTACTTC.

This clone was observed a few times. The chain employs TRBV19 and TRBJ2-3; a weak D match, TRBD2 (6 bases). Trimming took 3 bases from V and 1 from J, leaving 11 bases between them. Germline assignment: CDR1 LNHDA and CDR2 SQIVND (reference sequence). The CDR3 has 15 residues. The CDR3 here is CASSMGGYRTDTQYF. CDR3 DNA: TGTGCCAGTAGTATGGGAGGATACCGCACAGATACGCAGTATTTT.